This T cell receptor (beta chain) was retrieved from a study of CD8 T cells in ankylosing spondylitis. Study outcomes and limitations: There were earlier reports of some motif variants in reactive arthritis synovial fluid and blood. One TCR beta motif, made up of fewer than 10 highly homologous variants, appeared characteristic of ankylosing spondylitis blood.

A note on this clonotype: Its specificity is unknown.

TCRdb recomputed calls from the 5' RACE reads with MiXCR, one row per CDR3 protein. Among 400,000 to 450,000 distinct CDR3 sequences listed, under 20% were seen once. This TCR was recovered from a male donor with ankylosing spondylitis. The sample consisted of blood, either unsorted or a sorted T cell fraction (not recorded which).

CDR3 sequence: CASRTPLGAHEQYF. Written as DNA, the CDR3 is TGTGCCAGCAGGACCCCCTTGGGAGCCCACGAGCAGTACTTC. The chain has TRBV6-1 and TRBJ2-7; D may be TRBD2 (5 bases). V lost 6 bases and J lost 5, with 17 bases in between. CDR3 length: 14 residues. CDR1 is MNHNS, CDR2 SASEGT, per germline.